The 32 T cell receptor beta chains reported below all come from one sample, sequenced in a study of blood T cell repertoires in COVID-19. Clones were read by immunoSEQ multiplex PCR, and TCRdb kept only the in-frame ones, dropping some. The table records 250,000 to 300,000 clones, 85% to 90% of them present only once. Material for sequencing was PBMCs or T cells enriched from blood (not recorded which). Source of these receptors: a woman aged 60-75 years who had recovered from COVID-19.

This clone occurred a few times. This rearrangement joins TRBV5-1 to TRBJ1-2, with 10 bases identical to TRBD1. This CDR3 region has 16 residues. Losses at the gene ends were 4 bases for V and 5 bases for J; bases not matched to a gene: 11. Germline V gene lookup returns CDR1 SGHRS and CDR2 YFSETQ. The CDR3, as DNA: TGCGCCAGCAGCCTCCACCGGGACAGGGGTGATTATGGCTACACCTTC. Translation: CASSLHRDRGDYGYTF.

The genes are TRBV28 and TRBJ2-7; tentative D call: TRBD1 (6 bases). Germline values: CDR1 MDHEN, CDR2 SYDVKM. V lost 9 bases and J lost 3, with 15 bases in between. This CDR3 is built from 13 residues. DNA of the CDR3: TGTGCCAGTACTACAGGGCCTCTCTACGAGCAGTACTTC. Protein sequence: CASTTGPLYEQYF.

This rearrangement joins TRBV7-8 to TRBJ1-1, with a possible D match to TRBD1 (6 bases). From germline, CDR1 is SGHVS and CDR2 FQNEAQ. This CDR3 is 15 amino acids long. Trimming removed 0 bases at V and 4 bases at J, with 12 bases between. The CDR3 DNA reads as TGTGCCAGCAGCTTAGCGCACGGGGGGCCCACTGAAGCTTTCTTT. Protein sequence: CASSLAHGGPTEAFF.

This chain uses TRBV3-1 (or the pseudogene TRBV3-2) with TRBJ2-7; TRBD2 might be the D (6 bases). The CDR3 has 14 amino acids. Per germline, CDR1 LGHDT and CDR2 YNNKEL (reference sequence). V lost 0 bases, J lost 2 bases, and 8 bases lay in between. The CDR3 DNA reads TGTGCCAGCAGCCAAGATAGGAGGGCCTACGAGCAGTACTTC. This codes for CASSQDRRAYEQYF.

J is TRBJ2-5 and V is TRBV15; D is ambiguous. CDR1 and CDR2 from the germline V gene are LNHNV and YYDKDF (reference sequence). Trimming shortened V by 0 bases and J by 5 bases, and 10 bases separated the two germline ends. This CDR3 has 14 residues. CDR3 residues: CATSRDLSSETQYF. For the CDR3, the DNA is TGTGCCACCAGCAGAGATCTCTCGTCGGAGACCCAGTACTTC.

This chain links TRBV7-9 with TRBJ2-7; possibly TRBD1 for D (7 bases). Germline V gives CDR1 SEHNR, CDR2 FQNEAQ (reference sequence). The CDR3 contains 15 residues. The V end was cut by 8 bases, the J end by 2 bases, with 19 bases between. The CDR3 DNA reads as TGTGCCAGCGGCGCGGCGGGGACAGATACCTACGAGCAGTACTTC. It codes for CASGAAGTDTYEQYF.

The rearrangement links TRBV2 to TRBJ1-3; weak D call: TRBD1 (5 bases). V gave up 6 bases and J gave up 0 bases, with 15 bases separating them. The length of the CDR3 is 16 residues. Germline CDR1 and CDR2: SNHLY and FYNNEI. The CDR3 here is CASSPDSLISGNTIYF. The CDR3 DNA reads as TGTGCCAGCAGCCCCGACAGCCTTATCTCTGGAAACACCATATATTTT.

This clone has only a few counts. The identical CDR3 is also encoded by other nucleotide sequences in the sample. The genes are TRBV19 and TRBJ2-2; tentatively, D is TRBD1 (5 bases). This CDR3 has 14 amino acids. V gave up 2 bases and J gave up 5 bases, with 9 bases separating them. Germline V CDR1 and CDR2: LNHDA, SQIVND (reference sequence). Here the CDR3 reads CASSIQGRTGELFF. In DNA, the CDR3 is TGTGCCAGTAGTATACAGGGTAGGACCGGGGAGCTGTTTTTT.

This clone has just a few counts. Here the CDR3 reads CSVGGTGRGEQYF. In DNA form, the CDR3 reads TGCAGCGTCGGGGGGACAGGGCGTGGGGAGCAGTACTTC. V is TRBV29-1 and J is TRBJ2-7, with TRBD1 matching 9 bases. Germline loops: CDR1 SQVTM, CDR2 ANQGSEA. With V trimmed by 6 bases and J by 7 bases, 10 bases remained unmatched. The CDR3 spans 13 residues.

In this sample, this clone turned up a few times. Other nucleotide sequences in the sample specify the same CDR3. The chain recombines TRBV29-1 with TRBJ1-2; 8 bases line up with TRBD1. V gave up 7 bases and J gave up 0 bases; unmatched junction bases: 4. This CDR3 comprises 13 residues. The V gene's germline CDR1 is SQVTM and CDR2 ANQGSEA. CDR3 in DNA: TGCAGCGCTGGGGACAGGACTAACTATGGCTACACCTTC. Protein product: CSAGDRTNYGYTF.

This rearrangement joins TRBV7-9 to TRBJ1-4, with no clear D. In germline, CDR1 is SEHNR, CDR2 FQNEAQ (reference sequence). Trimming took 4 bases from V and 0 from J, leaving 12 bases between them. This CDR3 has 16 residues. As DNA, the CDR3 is TGTGCCAGCAGCTACAATGACGGAGCAACTAATGAAAAACTGTTTTTT. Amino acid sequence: CASSYNDGATNEKLFF.

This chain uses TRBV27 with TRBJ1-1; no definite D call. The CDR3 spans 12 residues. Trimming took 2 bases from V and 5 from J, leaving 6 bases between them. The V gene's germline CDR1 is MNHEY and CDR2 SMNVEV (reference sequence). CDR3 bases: TGTGCCAGCAGTTTAATCAGGACTGAAGCTTTCTTT. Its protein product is CASSLIRTEAFF.

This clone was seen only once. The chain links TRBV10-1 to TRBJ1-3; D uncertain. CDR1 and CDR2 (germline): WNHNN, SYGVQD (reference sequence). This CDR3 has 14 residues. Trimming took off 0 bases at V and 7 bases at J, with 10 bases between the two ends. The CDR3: CASSESLSVNTIYF. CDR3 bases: TGCGCCAGCAGTGAGTCCCTGAGCGTCAACACCATATATTTT.

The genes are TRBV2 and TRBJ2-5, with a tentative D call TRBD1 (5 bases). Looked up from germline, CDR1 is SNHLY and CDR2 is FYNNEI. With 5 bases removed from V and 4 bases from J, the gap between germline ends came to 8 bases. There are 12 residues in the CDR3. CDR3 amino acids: CASSLQGETQYF. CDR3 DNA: TGTGCCAGCAGTCTCCAGGGAGAGACCCAGTACTTC.

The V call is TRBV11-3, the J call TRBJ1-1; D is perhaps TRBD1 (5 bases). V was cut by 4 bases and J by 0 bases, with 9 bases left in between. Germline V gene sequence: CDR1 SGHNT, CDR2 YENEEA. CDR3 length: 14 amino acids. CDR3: CASSYDSMNTEAFF. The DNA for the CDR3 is TGTGCCAGCAGCTACGACAGCATGAACACTGAAGCTTTCTTT.

Here the CDR3 reads CTSSQGERGGTTMRQFF. The CDR3 nucleotides are TGCACCAGCAGCCAAGGGGAGCGGGGGGGAACTACAATGAGACAGTTCTTC. The chain couples TRBV1 to TRBJ2-1; the D call of TRBD2 is as the table states it, not checked on the DNA. TRBV1 is reported as a pseudogene. The CDR3 runs to 17 residues.

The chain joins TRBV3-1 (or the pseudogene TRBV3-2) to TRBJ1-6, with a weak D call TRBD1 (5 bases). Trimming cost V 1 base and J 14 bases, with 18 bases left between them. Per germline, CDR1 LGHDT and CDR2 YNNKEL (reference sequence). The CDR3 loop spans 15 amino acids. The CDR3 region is CASSQGRGKQVTLHF. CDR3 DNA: TGTGCCAGCAGCCAAGGACGTGGGAAACAGGTTACCCTCCACTTT.

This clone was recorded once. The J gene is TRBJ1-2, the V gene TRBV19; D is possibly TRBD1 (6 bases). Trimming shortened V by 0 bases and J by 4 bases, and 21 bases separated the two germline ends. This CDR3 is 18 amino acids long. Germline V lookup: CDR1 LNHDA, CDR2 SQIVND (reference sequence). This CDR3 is CASSIDPVTQGVGYGYTF. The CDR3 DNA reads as TGTGCCAGTAGTATAGACCCGGTTACACAGGGAGTTGGCTATGGCTACACCTTC.

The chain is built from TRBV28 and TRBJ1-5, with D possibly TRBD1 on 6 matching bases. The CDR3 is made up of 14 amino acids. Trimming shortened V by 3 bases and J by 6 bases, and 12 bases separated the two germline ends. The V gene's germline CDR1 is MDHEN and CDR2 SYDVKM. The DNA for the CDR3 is TGTGCCAGCAGTTTGATACAGGGCGGTCAGCCCCAGCATTTT. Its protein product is CASSLIQGGQPQHF. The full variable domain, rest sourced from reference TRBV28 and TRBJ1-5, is DVKVTQSSRYLVKRTGEKVFLECVQDMDHENMFWYRQDPGLGLRLIYFSYDVKMKEKGDIPEGYSVSREKKERFSLILESASTNQTSMYLCASSLIQGGQPQHFGDGTRLSIL.

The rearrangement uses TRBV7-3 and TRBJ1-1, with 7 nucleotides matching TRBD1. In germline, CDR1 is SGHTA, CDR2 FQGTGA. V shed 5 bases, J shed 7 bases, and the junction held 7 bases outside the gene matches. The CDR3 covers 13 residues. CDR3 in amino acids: CASSPDRRSEAFF. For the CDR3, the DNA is TGTGCCAGCAGCCCGGACAGGCGCAGTGAAGCTTTCTTT.

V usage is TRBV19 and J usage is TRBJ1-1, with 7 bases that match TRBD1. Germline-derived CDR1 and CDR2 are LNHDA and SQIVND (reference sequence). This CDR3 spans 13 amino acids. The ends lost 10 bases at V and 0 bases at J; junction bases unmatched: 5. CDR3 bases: TGTGCCACCAAGGACAGGATGAACACTGAAGCTTTCTTT. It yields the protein CATKDRMNTEAFF.

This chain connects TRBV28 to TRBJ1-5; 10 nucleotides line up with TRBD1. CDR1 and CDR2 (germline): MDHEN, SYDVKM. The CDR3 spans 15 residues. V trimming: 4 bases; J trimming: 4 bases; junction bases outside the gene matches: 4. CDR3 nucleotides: TGTGCCAGCAGTTCCGGGACAGGGGAAAATCAGCCCCAGCATTTT. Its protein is CASSSGTGENQPQHF.

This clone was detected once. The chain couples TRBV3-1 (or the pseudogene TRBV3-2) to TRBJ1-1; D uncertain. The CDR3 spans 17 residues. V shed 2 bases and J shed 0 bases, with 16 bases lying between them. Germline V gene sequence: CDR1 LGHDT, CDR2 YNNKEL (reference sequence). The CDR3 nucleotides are TGTGCCAGCAGCCAATTAGCGCCAGCGAACTTGAACACTGAAGCTTTCTTT. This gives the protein CASSQLAPANLNTEAFF.

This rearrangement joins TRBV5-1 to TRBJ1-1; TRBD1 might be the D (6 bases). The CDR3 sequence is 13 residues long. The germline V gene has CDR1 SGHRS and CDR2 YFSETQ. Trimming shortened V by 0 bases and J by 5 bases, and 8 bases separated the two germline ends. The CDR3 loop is CASSLERGTEAFF. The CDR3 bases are TGCGCCAGCAGCTTGGAGAGGGGGACTGAAGCTTTCTTT.

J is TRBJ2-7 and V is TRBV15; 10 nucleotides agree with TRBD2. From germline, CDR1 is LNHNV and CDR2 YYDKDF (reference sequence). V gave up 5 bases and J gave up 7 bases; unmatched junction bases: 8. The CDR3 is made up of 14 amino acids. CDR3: CATSSAGGDWEQYF. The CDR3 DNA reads TGTGCCACCAGCTCAGCGGGAGGGGATTGGGAGCAGTACTTC.

The CDR3 nucleotides are TGTGCCAGCAGGGACTCCGGCTCCTACAATGAGCAGTTCTTC. The encoded protein is CASRDSGSYNEQFF. The rearrangement uses TRBV6-5 and TRBJ2-1, with a weak D call TRBD2 (5 bases). V was pared by 6 bases and J by 0 bases, with 9 bases between. Germline lookup yields CDR1 MNHEY and CDR2 SVGAGI. The CDR3 is 14 residues long.

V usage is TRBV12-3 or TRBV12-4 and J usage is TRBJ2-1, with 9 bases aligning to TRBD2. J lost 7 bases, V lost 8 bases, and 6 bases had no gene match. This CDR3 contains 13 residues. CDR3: CASRLAAQNEQFF. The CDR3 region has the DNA TGTGCCAGCCGACTAGCGGCCCAGAATGAGCAGTTCTTC.

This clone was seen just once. CDR3 sequence: CAWSYSSKETQYF. CDR3 nucleotides: TGTGCCTGGTCCTACTCGAGCAAGGAGACCCAGTACTTC. The chain uses TRBV30 and TRBJ2-5; D uncertain. Germline V lookup: CDR1 GTSNPN, CDR2 SVGIG (reference sequence). This CDR3 has 13 amino acids. V gave up 5 bases and J gave up 5 bases, with 15 bases separating them.

Here the CDR3 reads CASSAIGGGTEAFF. CDR3 sequence (DNA): TGTGCCAGCAGCGCAATTGGGGGAGGCACTGAAGCTTTCTTT. V is TRBV2 and J is TRBJ1-1; maybe TRBD1 (5 bases). Germline V gene sequence: CDR1 SNHLY, CDR2 FYNNEI. The CDR3 is 14 amino acids. The V and J ends lost 6 bases and 4 bases respectively, with 15 bases between them.

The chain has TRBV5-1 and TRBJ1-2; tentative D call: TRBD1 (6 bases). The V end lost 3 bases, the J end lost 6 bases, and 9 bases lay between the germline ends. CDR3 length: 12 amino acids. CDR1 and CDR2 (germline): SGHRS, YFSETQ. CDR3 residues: CASSSNRDGYTF. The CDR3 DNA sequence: TGCGCCAGCAGCTCGAACAGGGATGGCTACACCTTC.

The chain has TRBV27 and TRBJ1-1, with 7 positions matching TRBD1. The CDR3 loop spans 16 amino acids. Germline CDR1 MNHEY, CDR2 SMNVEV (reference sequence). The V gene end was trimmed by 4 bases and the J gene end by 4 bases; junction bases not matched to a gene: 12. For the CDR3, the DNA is TGTGCCAGCAGTTCGGACAGGTCCTCCTCAGGCACTGAAGCTTTCTTT. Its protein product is CASSSDRSSSGTEAFF.

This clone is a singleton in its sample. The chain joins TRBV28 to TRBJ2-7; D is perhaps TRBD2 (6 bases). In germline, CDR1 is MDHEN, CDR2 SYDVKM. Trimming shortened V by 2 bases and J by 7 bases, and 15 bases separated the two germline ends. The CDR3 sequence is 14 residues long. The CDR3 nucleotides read TGTGCCAGCAGTTTAGTGGGGGAGGTTGAAGAGCAGTACTTC. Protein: CASSLVGEVEEQYF.